This T cell receptor (beta chain) was profiled in a study of regulatory T cells in long-lasting Graves disease. At the level of the study: Over 5 years on antithyroid drugs plus positive TSH receptor antibodies marked Graves' disease as persistent. Overall study findings and caveats: Patients with persistent disease showed a bias toward TRBV28, TRBJ1-2 and TRBJ2-5.

Libraries of TCR beta came from iRepertoire HTBI primers plus Arm-PCR of CDR3 regions. TCRdb processed the multiplex PCR reads anew with MiXCR; each CDR3 protein has one entry. The sample has under 500,000 distinct CDR3 sequences, around 21% seen once. V shed 8 bases and J shed 4 bases, with 12 bases lying between them. The CDR3 runs 13 residues. CDR1 is MDHEN and CDR2 is SYDVKM in the germline V gene. This clonotype was counted many times. Its matching antigen is unknown. Time point noted: persistent/refractory GD, antithyroid drugs over 5 years with positive TRAb. Preparation of the TCR library used RNA extracted from PBMCs.

The chain employs TRBV28 and TRBJ1-5; a possible D gene is TRBD1 (5 bases). This sequence originates from a female donor with Graves disease. This material consisted of peripheral blood mononuclear cells (PBMCs), taken when the disease was refractory, from a patient treated with antithyroid drugs. CDR3 in amino acids: CASQDTINQPQHF. In nucleotides, the CDR3 is TGTGCCAGCCAGGACACCATAAATCAGCCCCAGCATTTT.